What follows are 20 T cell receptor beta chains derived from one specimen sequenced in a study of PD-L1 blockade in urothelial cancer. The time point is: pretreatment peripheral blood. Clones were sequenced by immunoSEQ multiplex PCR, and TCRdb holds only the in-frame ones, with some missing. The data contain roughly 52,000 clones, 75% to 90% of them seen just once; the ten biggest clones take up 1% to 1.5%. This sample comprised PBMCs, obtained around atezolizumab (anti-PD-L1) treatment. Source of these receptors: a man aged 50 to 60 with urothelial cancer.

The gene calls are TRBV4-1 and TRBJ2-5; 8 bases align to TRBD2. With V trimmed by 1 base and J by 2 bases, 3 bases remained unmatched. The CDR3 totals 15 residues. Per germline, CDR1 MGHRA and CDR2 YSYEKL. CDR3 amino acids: CASSQVGLAQETQYF. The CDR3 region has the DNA TGCGCCAGCAGCCAAGTTGGACTAGCTCAAGAGACCCAGTACTTC.

Here the CDR3 DNA reads TGTGCCAGCAGCTTAGGGGGCAGCAACTATGGCTACACCTTC. The encoded protein is CASSLGGSNYGYTF. The chain combines TRBV11-2 with TRBJ1-2; D may be TRBD1 (5 bases). This CDR3 spans 14 amino acids. Looked up from germline, CDR1 is SGHAT and CDR2 is FQNNGV. Trimming left V 1 base short and J 2 bases short, with 8 bases between.

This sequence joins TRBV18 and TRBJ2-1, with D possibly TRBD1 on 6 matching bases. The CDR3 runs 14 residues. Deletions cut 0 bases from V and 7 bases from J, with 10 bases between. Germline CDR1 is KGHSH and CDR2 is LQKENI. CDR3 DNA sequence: TGTGCCAGCTCACCACCCCCAGGGGAGAATGAGCAGTTCTTC. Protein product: CASSPPPGENEQFF.

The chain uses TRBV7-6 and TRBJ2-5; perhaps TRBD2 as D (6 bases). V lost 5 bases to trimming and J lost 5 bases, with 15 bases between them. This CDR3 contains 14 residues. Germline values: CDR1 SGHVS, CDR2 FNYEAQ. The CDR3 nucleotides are TGTGCCAGCAGCACCCCCGGGGGTTTGGAGACCCAGTACTTC. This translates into CASSTPGGLETQYF.

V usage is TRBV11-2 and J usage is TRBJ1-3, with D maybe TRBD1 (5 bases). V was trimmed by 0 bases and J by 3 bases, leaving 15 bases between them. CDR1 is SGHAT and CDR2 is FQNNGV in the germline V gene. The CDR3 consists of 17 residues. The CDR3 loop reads CASSLDLQGSIGNTIYF. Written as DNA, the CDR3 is TGTGCCAGCAGCTTAGATCTTCAGGGATCTATTGGAAACACCATATATTTT.

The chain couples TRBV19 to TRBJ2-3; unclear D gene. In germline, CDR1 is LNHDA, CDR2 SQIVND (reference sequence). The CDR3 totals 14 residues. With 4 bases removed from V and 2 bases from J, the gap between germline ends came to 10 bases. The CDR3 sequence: CASSTTGHTDTQYF. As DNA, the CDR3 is TGTGCCAGTAGTACGACGGGTCACACAGATACGCAGTATTTT.

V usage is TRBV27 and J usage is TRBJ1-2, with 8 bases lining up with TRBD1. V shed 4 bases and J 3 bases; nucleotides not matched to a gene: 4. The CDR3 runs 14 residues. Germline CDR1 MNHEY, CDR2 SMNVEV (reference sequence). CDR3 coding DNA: TGTGCCAGCAGTTCATCACAGGGGGACTATGGCTACACCTTC. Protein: CASSSSQGDYGYTF.

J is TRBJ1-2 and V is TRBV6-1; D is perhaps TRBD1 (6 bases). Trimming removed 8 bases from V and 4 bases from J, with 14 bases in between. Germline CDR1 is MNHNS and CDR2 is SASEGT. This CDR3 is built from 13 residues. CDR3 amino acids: CASSTSGAYGYTF. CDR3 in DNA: TGTGCCAGCTCAACGTCAGGGGCCTATGGCTACACCTTC.

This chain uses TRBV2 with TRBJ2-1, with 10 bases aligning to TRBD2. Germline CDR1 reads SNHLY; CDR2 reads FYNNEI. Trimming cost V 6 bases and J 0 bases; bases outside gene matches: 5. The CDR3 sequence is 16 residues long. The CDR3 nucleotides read TGTGCCAGCAGGCACCTAGCGGGGGACTCCTACAATGAGCAGTTCTTC. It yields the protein CASRHLAGDSYNEQFF.

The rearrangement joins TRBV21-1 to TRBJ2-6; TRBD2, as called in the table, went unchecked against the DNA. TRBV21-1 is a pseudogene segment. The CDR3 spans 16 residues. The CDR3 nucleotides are TGTGCCAGCAGCAAAAGGAGCCGTATTGGGGCCAACGTCCTGACTTTC. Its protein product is CASSKRSRIGANVLTF.

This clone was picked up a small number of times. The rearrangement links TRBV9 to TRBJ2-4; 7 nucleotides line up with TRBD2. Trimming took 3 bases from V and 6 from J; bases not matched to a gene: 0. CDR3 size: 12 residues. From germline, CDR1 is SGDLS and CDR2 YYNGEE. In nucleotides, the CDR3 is TGTGCCAGCAGCGGGGGGGGAAACATTCAGTACTTC. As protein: CASSGGGNIQYF.

CDR3 protein: CASSLVTTLLSGNTIYF. The CDR3 region has the DNA TGTGCCAGCAGCTTAGTAACCACGTTACTATCTGGAAACACCATATATTTT. The rearrangement uses TRBV7-2 and TRBJ1-3; no firm D call. Per the germline V gene, CDR1 is SGHTA and CDR2 is FQGNSA. The CDR3 is 17 residues long. Deletions cut 1 base from V and 1 base from J, with 14 bases between.

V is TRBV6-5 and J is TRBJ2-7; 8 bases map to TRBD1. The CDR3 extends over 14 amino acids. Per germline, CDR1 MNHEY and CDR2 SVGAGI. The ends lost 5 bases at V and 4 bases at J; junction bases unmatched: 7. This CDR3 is CASSRRQGTYEQYF. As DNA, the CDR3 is TGTGCCAGCAGTCGCCGACAGGGGACGTACGAGCAGTACTTC.

The CDR3 DNA reads TGTGCCAGCCATCCATCGGGGAACAATCAGCCCCAGCATTTT. It yields the protein CASHPSGNNQPQHF. The rearrangement links TRBV6-1 to TRBJ1-5; the D is unclear. The CDR3 extends over 14 amino acids. The V end was cut by 8 bases, the J end by 3 bases, with 14 bases between. Per the germline V gene, CDR1 is MNHNS and CDR2 is SASEGT.

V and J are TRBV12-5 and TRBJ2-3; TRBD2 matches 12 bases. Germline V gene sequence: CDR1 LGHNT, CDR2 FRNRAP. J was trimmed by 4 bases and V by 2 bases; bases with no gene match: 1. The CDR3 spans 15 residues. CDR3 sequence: CASGLLAGGPDTQYF. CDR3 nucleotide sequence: TGTGCTAGTGGTTTGCTAGCGGGGGGGCCAGATACGCAGTATTTT.

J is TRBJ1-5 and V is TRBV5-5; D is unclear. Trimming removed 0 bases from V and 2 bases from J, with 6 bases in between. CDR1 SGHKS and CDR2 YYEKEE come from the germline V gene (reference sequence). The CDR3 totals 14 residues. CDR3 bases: TGTGCCAGCAGCTTGGGGGGAGGCAATCAGCCCCAGCATTTT. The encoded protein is CASSLGGGNQPQHF.

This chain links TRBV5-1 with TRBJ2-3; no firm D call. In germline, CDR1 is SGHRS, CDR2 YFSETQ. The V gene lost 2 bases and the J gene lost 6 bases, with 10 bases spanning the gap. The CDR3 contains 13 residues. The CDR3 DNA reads TGCGCCAGCAGCTTTACGCTACGGGATACGCAGTATTTT. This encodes CASSFTLRDTQYF.

CDR3 sequence: CASSLTVRSGSLGTQYF. The CDR3 DNA reads as TGTGCCAGCAGTTTAACAGTACGAAGCGGGAGTCTTGGTACGCAGTATTTT. V is TRBV28 and J is TRBJ2-3, with 8 bases that match TRBD2. CDR3 length: 17 amino acids. V trimming: 2 bases; J trimming: 8 bases; junction bases outside the gene matches: 15. Looked up from germline, CDR1 is MDHEN and CDR2 is SYDVKM.

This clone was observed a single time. CDR3 amino acids: CASSLEGLGDTQYF. Here the CDR3 DNA reads TGTGCCAGCAGCTTGGAGGGGCTGGGAGATACGCAGTATTTT. The chain has TRBV5-6 and TRBJ2-3, with D maybe TRBD1 (5 bases). CDR1 SGHDT and CDR2 YYEEEE come from the germline V gene. The CDR3 length is 14 residues. V was trimmed by 0 bases and J by 5 bases, leaving 10 bases between them.

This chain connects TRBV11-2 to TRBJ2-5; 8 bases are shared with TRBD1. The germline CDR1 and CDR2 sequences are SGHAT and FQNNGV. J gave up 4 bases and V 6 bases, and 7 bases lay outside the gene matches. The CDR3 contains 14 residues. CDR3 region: CASSPAGGSETQYF. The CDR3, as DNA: TGTGCCAGCAGTCCAGCAGGGGGCTCAGAGACCCAGTACTTC.